This TCR beta chain originates from a study of Tregs in tolerant kidney transplant recipients. Study results and caveats: The most relevant donor-specific Treg TCRbeta repertoire apparently came from expansion with activated donor B cells.

The V end lost 5 bases, the J end lost 7 bases, and 15 bases lay between the germline ends. The CDR3 spans 15 residues. CDR1 MNHEY and CDR2 SVGAGI come from the germline V gene. Repertoires were generated with immunoSEQ multiplex PCR, while TCRdb's copy carries only in-frame clones and drops some. The top ten hold roughly 2.2% of the sample, which has over 50,000 clones, 70% to 90% seen once. With regard to this clone: The antigen remains unidentified.

The TCR comes from a human donor who received a combined kidney and bone marrow transplant. The sequencing here drew on Tregs from blood, taken before the transplant. The rearrangement links TRBV6-5 to TRBJ1-6, with D tentatively TRBD1 (5 bases). CDR3 DNA sequence: TGTGCCAGCAGTGGTGGGTGGGGGAACAATTCACCCCTCCACTTT. Translating it yields CASSGGWGNNSPLHF.